The next 27 T cell receptor beta chains were all read from a single sample in a study of T cell changes during pregnancy in multiple sclerosis. The table came from immunoSEQ multiplex PCR; TCRdb's copy has only in-frame clones and leaves some out. The data contain approximately 43,000 clones, less than 95% of them singletons. The sequencing used CD8+ T cells from peripheral blood mononuclear cells, collected in the first trimester of pregnancy. Every receptor here comes from a female donor with multiple sclerosis, enrolled in a pregnancy study.

V usage is TRBV19 and J usage is TRBJ1-1; 9 nucleotides align to TRBD1. J was trimmed by 1 base and V by 7 bases; bases with no gene match: 1. Germline CDR1 is LNHDA and CDR2 is SQIVND (reference sequence). This CDR3 contains 13 residues. CDR3 nucleotides: TGTGCCAGTAAGGACAGGGGGAACACTGAAGCTTTCTTT. As protein: CASKDRGNTEAFF. Supplemented by reference TRBV19 and TRBJ1-1, the full variable domain reads DGGITQSPKYLFRKEGQNVTLSCEQNLNHDAMYWYRQDPGQGLRLIYYSQIVNDFQKGDIAEGYSVSREKKESFPLTVTSAQKNPTAFYLCASKDRGNTEAFFGQGTRLTVV.

The gene calls are TRBV6-4 and TRBJ1-6; 10 positions match TRBD1. Looked up from germline, CDR1 is MRHNA and CDR2 is SNTAGT. V shed 6 bases and J 7 bases; nucleotides not matched to a gene: 6. This CDR3 spans 15 amino acids. CDR3 residues: CASRPDRGPNSPLHF. For the CDR3, the DNA is TGTGCCAGCAGGCCAGACAGGGGGCCGAATTCACCCCTCCACTTT.

The V call is TRBV19, the J call TRBJ2-1; 12 bases are a match to TRBD2. The CDR3 spans 16 residues. Trimming cost V 5 bases and J 6 bases; bases outside gene matches: 8. Per germline, CDR1 LNHDA and CDR2 SQIVND (reference sequence). The CDR3 loop reads CASSVTGTSGFNEQFF. Here the CDR3 DNA reads TGTGCCAGTAGTGTCACCGGGACTAGCGGGTTCAATGAGCAGTTCTTC.

The rearrangement uses TRBV27 and TRBJ2-7, with 7 nucleotides matching TRBD1. The length of the CDR3 is 14 residues. The germline V gene has CDR1 MNHEY and CDR2 SMNVEV (reference sequence). V lost 3 bases and J lost 6; bases outside the gene matches: 8. CDR3 residues: CASSFYRGGGEQYF. The CDR3 DNA is TGTGCCAGCAGTTTCTACAGGGGTGGAGGCGAGCAGTACTTC.

The rearrangement uses TRBV6-5 and TRBJ1-2; D ambiguous. Deletions cut 0 bases from V and 7 bases from J, with 9 bases between. The V gene's germline CDR1 is MNHEY and CDR2 SVGAGI. This CDR3 is built from 13 residues. DNA for the CDR3: TGTGCCAGCAGTTACTCGATTAGCCTTGGCTACACCTTC. This encodes CASSYSISLGYTF.

The V and J genes are TRBV7-9 and TRBJ2-2; D is undetermined. The V and J ends lost 3 bases and 2 bases respectively, with 13 bases between them. The CDR3 totals 16 residues. The germline V gene has CDR1 SEHNR and CDR2 FQNEAQ (reference sequence). Here the CDR3 reads CASSLSPPGNTGELFF. The CDR3 DNA is TGTGCCAGCAGCTTGTCGCCCCCAGGAAACACCGGGGAGCTGTTTTTT.

The rearrangement links TRBV18 to TRBJ2-7, with 8 bases matching TRBD1. The germline V gene has CDR1 KGHSH and CDR2 LQKENI. There are 16 residues in the CDR3. The junction had 10 bases not matched to a gene; V was cut back by 3 bases and J by 3 bases. The CDR3 is CASSPRTGYMNYEQYF. CDR3 in DNA: TGTGCCAGCTCACCGAGGACAGGGTATATGAACTACGAGCAGTACTTC.

The V and J genes are TRBV7-9 and TRBJ2-7; possible D gene TRBD1, 6 bases. Germline CDR1 reads SEHNR; CDR2 reads FQNEAQ (reference sequence). Trimming took 8 bases from V and 3 from J, leaving 8 bases between them. This CDR3 is built from 11 residues. The CDR3 nucleotides are TGTGCCAGCGGGACAAACTACGAGCAGTACTTC. Protein product: CASGTNYEQYF.

The V and J genes are TRBV27 and TRBJ2-7; TRBD1 aligns across 10 bases. In germline, CDR1 is MNHEY, CDR2 SMNVEV (reference sequence). V shed 5 bases and J 3 bases; nucleotides not matched to a gene: 7. This CDR3 comprises 15 residues. CDR3: CASSPLRTGGYEQYF. CDR3 in DNA: TGTGCCAGCAGTCCATTGCGGACAGGGGGCTACGAGCAGTACTTC.

This chain links TRBV19 with TRBJ1-5; 7 positions match TRBD1. The V and J ends lost 6 bases and 3 bases, in that order; junction bases with no gene match: 8. Per germline, CDR1 LNHDA and CDR2 SQIVND (reference sequence). This CDR3 is 15 amino acids long. CDR3 nucleotide sequence: TGTGCCAGTAGAACTACAGGGGACCTCAATCAGCCCCAGCATTTT. Translation: CASRTTGDLNQPQHF.

This chain links TRBV21-1 with TRBJ1-1. TRBV21-1 is shown as a pseudogene. CDR3 length: 15 residues. Written as DNA, the CDR3 is TGTGCCAGCACCCGCATAGGGGGGGCTGGCACTGAAGCTTTCTTT. It yields the protein CASTRIGGAGTEAFF.

Sample share makes this clone medium-sized. CDR3 in amino acids: CASRENANTGELFF. The CDR3 bases are TGTGCCAGTAGAGAGAACGCGAACACCGGGGAGCTGTTTTTT. The genes are TRBV19 and TRBJ2-2, with D unclear. V was clipped by 6 bases and J by 0 bases, with 8 bases between them. CDR1 is LNHDA, CDR2 SQIVND, per germline (reference sequence). The CDR3 is made up of 14 amino acids. Drawing the rest from reference TRBV19 and TRBJ2-2, the complete variable domain is DGGITQSPKYLFRKEGQNVTLSCEQNLNHDAMYWYRQDPGQGLRLIYYSQIVNDFQKGDIAEGYSVSREKKESFPLTVTSAQKNPTAFYLCASRENANTGELFFGEGSRLTVL.

J is TRBJ2-7 and V is TRBV28; 12 bases are a match to TRBD2. Germline loops: CDR1 MDHEN, CDR2 SYDVKM. The V and J ends lost 6 bases and 6 bases, in that order; junction bases with no gene match: 9. CDR3 length: 15 amino acids. In nucleotides, the CDR3 is TGTGCCAGCAGCCGTAGACTAGCGGGAGTCCTCGAGCAGTACTTC. Translating gives CASSRRLAGVLEQYF.

This CDR3 is CASSSTTGEFHYGYTF. CDR3 in DNA: TGTGCCAGCAGTTCTACTACAGGGGAATTTCACTATGGCTACACCTTC. This chain links TRBV5-6 with TRBJ1-2, with TRBD1 identical over 7 bases. The length of the CDR3 is 16 residues. The germline V gene encodes CDR1 SGHDT and CDR2 YYEEEE. With 5 bases clipped from V and 3 bases from J, the junction kept 13 bases outside the gene matches.

The V gene is TRBV4-2, the J gene TRBJ1-1; D remains unclear. This CDR3 comprises 16 residues. Trimming stripped 2 bases from V and 5 bases from J, with 18 bases between. From germline, CDR1 is LGHNA and CDR2 YNFKEQ. CDR3 loop: CASSQKPQRAYTEAFF. In DNA, the CDR3 is TGTGCCAGCAGCCAAAAGCCTCAAAGAGCCTATACTGAAGCTTTCTTT.

The chain combines TRBV6-5 with TRBJ2-7, with 7 bases that match TRBD1. This CDR3 is built from 12 residues. The V segment lost 2 bases and the J segment 6 bases; nucleotides outside the gene matches: 1. The V gene's germline CDR1 is MNHEY and CDR2 SVGAGI. CDR3 DNA: TGTGCCAGCAGTTACCCAGGGGGCGAGCAGTACTTC. Its translation: CASSYPGGEQYF.

The chain links TRBV4-1 to TRBJ2-1, with 7 nucleotides matching TRBD2. The V gene's germline CDR1 is MGHRA and CDR2 YSYEKL. Losses at the gene ends were 4 bases for V and 6 bases for J; bases not matched to a gene: 9. The CDR3 runs 15 residues. CDR3 sequence reads: CASSPTFGEGNEQFF. In nucleotides, the CDR3 is TGCGCCAGCAGCCCTACCTTCGGGGAGGGCAATGAGCAGTTCTTC.

V usage is TRBV5-1 and J usage is TRBJ2-1; D might be TRBD2 (5 bases). The germline V and J ends were trimmed by 0 bases and 8 bases, with 12 bases remaining between them. Germline CDR1 SGHRS, CDR2 YFSETQ. This CDR3 spans 14 amino acids. CDR3 in amino acids: CASSLEGERYEQFF. CDR3 coding DNA: TGCGCCAGCAGCTTGGAGGGAGAGCGGTATGAGCAGTTCTTC.

This clone came up once. The J gene is TRBJ2-2, the V gene TRBV10-3, with 9 bases fitting TRBD2. V trimming: 10 bases; J trimming: 6 bases; junction bases outside the gene matches: 15. CDR3 length: 16 amino acids. Looked up from germline, CDR1 is ENHRY and CDR2 is SYGVKD. CDR3 loop: CATQGWGSGSAGELFF. CDR3 in DNA: TGTGCCACCCAAGGATGGGGTAGCGGGAGTGCCGGGGAGCTGTTTTTT.

This chain connects TRBV4-3 to TRBJ1-6; possibly TRBD1 for D (5 bases). Germline values: CDR1 LGHNA, CDR2 YSLEER. This CDR3 is 15 amino acids long. V dropped 4 bases and J dropped 4 bases, with 11 bases sitting between them. The CDR3 sequence is CASSPRKGYNSPLHF. The CDR3 bases are TGCGCCAGCAGCCCGCGGAAGGGGTATAATTCACCCCTCCACTTT.

The chain is built from TRBV4-3 and TRBJ1-5, with a possible D match to TRBD1 (5 bases). The V and J ends lost 4 bases and 3 bases respectively, with 10 bases between them. Germline V gene sequence: CDR1 LGHNA, CDR2 YSLEER. The length of the CDR3 is 14 residues. CDR3 sequence: CASSPGVHNQPQHF. CDR3 sequence (DNA): TGCGCCAGCAGCCCGGGGGTGCACAATCAGCCCCAGCATTTT.

The chain joins TRBV5-1 to TRBJ1-2; the D gene is possibly TRBD1 (5 bases). The CDR3 runs to 13 residues. Germline V gene lookup returns CDR1 SGHRS and CDR2 YFSETQ. V was clipped by 7 bases and J by 3 bases, with 13 bases between them. DNA for the CDR3: TGCGCCAGCGGCCCCCAGGGTTACTATGGCTACACCTTC. Its protein product is CASGPQGYYGYTF.

The V gene is TRBV30, the J gene TRBJ2-3, with D possibly TRBD2 on 6 matching bases. From germline, CDR1 is GTSNPN and CDR2 SVGIG (reference sequence). CDR3 length: 14 amino acids. V was clipped by 5 bases and J by 0 bases, with 12 bases between them. CDR3 sequence reads: CAWAIGTSTDTQYF. CDR3 nucleotides: TGTGCCTGGGCGATAGGGACTAGCACAGATACGCAGTATTTT.

About this clone: One end of the junction varies from germline; a read error may be responsible. The chain joins TRBV27 to TRBJ2-5; TRBD2 agrees at 7 bases. The CDR3 has 15 residues. Germline CDR1 MNHEY, CDR2 SMNVEV (reference sequence). This CDR3 reads CASSPGTIQQETRYF. CDR3 nucleotides: TGTGCCAGCAGCCCCGGGACTATACAACAAGAGACCCGGTACTTC.

The rearrangement links TRBV7-6 to TRBJ2-7; D gene unclear. The CDR3 loop spans 15 amino acids. V lost 6 bases to trimming and J lost 3 bases, with 18 bases between them. The germline V gene encodes CDR1 SGHVS and CDR2 FNYEAQ. CDR3 amino acids: CASSPRVDGIYEQYF. CDR3 nucleotide sequence: TGTGCCAGCAGTCCCCGGGTCGACGGCATCTACGAGCAGTACTTC.

V usage is TRBV28 and J usage is TRBJ2-3; 10 positions match TRBD1. Germline CDR1 MDHEN, CDR2 SYDVKM. Germline trimming cut 4 bases from V and 6 bases from J; bases unmatched to any gene: 10. The CDR3 consists of 16 residues. The CDR3 bases are TGTGCCAGCAGTTACCCCCGGGACAGGGGCCGCGATACGCAGTATTTT. This encodes CASSYPRDRGRDTQYF.

The chain carries TRBV4-3 and TRBJ2-3, with 9 bases lining up with TRBD2. The CDR3 has 16 residues. With 4 bases clipped from V and 3 bases from J, the junction kept 8 bases outside the gene matches. CDR1 LGHNA and CDR2 YSLEER come from the germline V gene. In DNA, the CDR3 is TGCGCCAGCAGCCTCGTAGCGGGGGATCGGACAGATACGCAGTATTTT. Protein sequence: CASSLVAGDRTDTQYF.